The 17 T cell receptor beta chains listed next were all sequenced from one sample in a study of cytomegalovirus exposure and HLA in healthy donors. The PCR had 60 Vbeta and 13 Jbeta primers. Sequencing used immunoSEQ multiplex PCR; TCRdb keeps in-frame clones, though not all of them. The repertoire holds just over 200,000 clones, with around four fifths as singletons. The sequenced sample consisted of PBMCs. The receptor set was obtained from a man aged 45-65 years in good health and CMV-seronegative.

This clone was detected only a few times. The rearrangement uses TRBV2 and TRBJ2-2; 9 nucleotides align to TRBD2. The germline V gene encodes CDR1 SNHLY and CDR2 FYNNEI. CDR3 length equals 17 residues. Unmatched junction bases numbered 11, after V lost 3 bases and J lost 6 bases. CDR3 loop: CASSDLSGLAAAGELFF. Written as DNA, the CDR3 is TGTGCCAGCAGTGATCTCTCGGGACTAGCCGCGGCCGGGGAGCTGTTTTTT.

This clone has just a few counts. The V and J genes are TRBV7-9 and TRBJ1-1; D might be TRBD1 (6 bases). Germline CDR1 is SEHNR and CDR2 is FQNEAQ (reference sequence). V was trimmed by 4 bases and J by 1 base, leaving 16 bases between them. CDR3 length equals 16 residues. The CDR3 nucleotides are TGTGCCAGCAGCTACACCCCCGGGACAAAGAACACTGAAGCTTTCTTT. As protein: CASSYTPGTKNTEAFF.

The V gene is TRBV29-1, the J gene TRBJ2-5; D may be TRBD2 (5 bases). The J call is doubtful: the DNA matches TRBJ2-7 better. This CDR3 is built from 14 residues. Germline V gene data show CDR1 as SQVTM and CDR2 as ANQGSEA. CDR3 DNA sequence: TGCAGCGTTGTCGGCGGGTCTCGCTCCTACGAGCAGTACTTC. Translating gives CSVVGGSRSYEQYF.

The rearrangement uses TRBV4-1 and TRBJ2-5; 7 bases are shared with TRBD2. The DNA end favors TRBJ2-7, so the J call may be wrong. CDR3 size: 14 residues. Germline values: CDR1 MGHRA, CDR2 YSYEKL. CDR3 DNA: TGCGCCAGCAGCCAACTTGGACTAGTAAGCGAGCAGTACTTC. Its translation: CASSQLGLVSEQYF.

The chain couples TRBV2 to TRBJ2-2; 8 nucleotides match TRBD2. Losses at the gene ends were 5 bases for V and 0 bases for J; bases not matched to a gene: 5. This CDR3 comprises 16 residues. The germline CDR1 and CDR2 sequences are SNHLY and FYNNEI. The CDR3: CASSSGGGSNTGELFF. Here the CDR3 DNA reads TGTGCCAGCAGTAGCGGCGGGGGGTCGAACACCGGGGAGCTGTTTTTT.

The table lists this clone with a count of one. The chain recombines TRBV28 with TRBJ2-7; TRBD2 agrees at 8 bases. Germline CDR1 MDHEN, CDR2 SYDVKM. The CDR3 has 15 residues. With V trimmed by 1 base and J by 4 bases, 6 bases remained unmatched. Here the CDR3 reads CASSLFSGSRYEQYF. In DNA form, the CDR3 reads TGTGCCAGCAGTTTATTCAGCGGGAGTCGGTACGAGCAGTACTTC. Full variable domain (remainder filled in from reference TRBV28 and TRBJ2-7): DVKVTQSSRYLVKRTGEKVFLECVQDMDHENMFWYRQDPGLGLRLIYFSYDVKMKEKGDIPEGYSVSREKKERFSLILESASTNQTSMYLCASSLFSGSRYEQYFGPGTRLTVT.

This chain uses TRBV5-1 with TRBJ2-1; perhaps TRBD2 as D (5 bases). The germline V and J ends were trimmed by 4 bases and 0 bases, with 11 bases remaining between them. The germline gives CDR1 SGHRS, CDR2 YFSETQ. CDR3 length equals 15 residues. This CDR3 is CASSPGLVSYNEQFF. Written as DNA, the CDR3 is TGCGCCAGCAGCCCGGGGTTAGTCTCCTACAATGAGCAGTTCTTC.

The chain has TRBV6-5 and TRBJ1-2, with D unclear. The CDR3 has 14 residues. Germline lookup yields CDR1 MNHEY and CDR2 SVGAGI. The V end was cut by 5 bases, the J end by 0 bases, with 10 bases between. Here the CDR3 reads CASSSGGSNYGYTF. CDR3 nucleotide sequence: TGTGCCAGCAGTAGTGGCGGATCTAACTATGGCTACACCTTC.

The V and J genes are TRBV5-5 and TRBJ2-7; D might be TRBD2 (6 bases). The CDR3 runs to 13 residues. V lost 3 bases and J 6 bases, leaving 13 bases between the germline ends. Germline values: CDR1 SGHKS, CDR2 YYEKEE (reference sequence). CDR3 sequence reads: CASSSIRLGEQYF. The CDR3 region has the DNA TGTGCCAGCAGCTCCATTAGACTAGGCGAGCAGTACTTC.

The chain combines TRBV5-4 with TRBJ1-1; 7 bases map to TRBD1. The CDR3 has 15 residues. Germline CDR1 reads SGHNT; CDR2 reads YYREEE (reference sequence). After removal of 0 bases from V and 1 base from J, the junction contained 3 bases not matched to a gene. CDR3 loop: CASSLGGQTNTEAFF. The CDR3 DNA sequence: TGTGCCAGCAGCTTGGGGGGACAGACGAACACTGAAGCTTTCTTT. Drawing the rest from reference TRBV5-4 and TRBJ1-1, the complete variable domain is ETGVTQSPTHLIKTRGQQVTLRCSSQSGHNTVSWYQQALGQGPQFIFQYYREEENGRGNFPPRFSGLQFPNYSSELNVNALELDDSALYLCASSLGGQTNTEAFFGQGTRLTVV.

The V call is TRBV11-2, the J call TRBJ1-1; tentative D call: TRBD1 (5 bases). Trimming removed 3 bases at V and 1 base at J, with 9 bases between. This CDR3 region has 14 residues. Germline values: CDR1 SGHAT, CDR2 FQNNGV. The CDR3 loop is CASSLAGGNTEAFF. CDR3 sequence (DNA): TGTGCCAGCAGCTTGGCGGGGGGGAACACTGAAGCTTTCTTT.

The chain combines TRBV11-2 with TRBJ1-3, with TRBD1 matching over 10 bases. Germline V gene data show CDR1 as SGHAT and CDR2 as FQNNGV. V was pared by 5 bases and J by 7 bases, with 8 bases of the junction left unmatched. This CDR3 region has 15 residues. The CDR3 reads CASSRGQGVANTIYF. The DNA for the CDR3 is TGTGCCAGCAGCCGAGGACAGGGGGTGGCGAACACCATATATTTT.

This clone occurred a few times. J is TRBJ2-1 and V is TRBV5-1; 9 bases fit TRBD2. The germline CDR1 and CDR2 sequences are SGHRS and YFSETQ. The CDR3 has 15 residues. V shed 5 bases and J 6 bases; nucleotides not matched to a gene: 9. The CDR3: CASRVWLAGRNEQFF. Written as DNA, the CDR3 is TGCGCCAGCAGGGTTTGGCTAGCGGGACGCAATGAGCAGTTCTTC.

The rearrangement joins TRBV5-1 to TRBJ2-1, with 10 bases that match TRBD1. The CDR3 has 14 amino acids. The V gene's germline CDR1 is SGHRS and CDR2 YFSETQ. The ends lost 7 bases at V and 6 bases at J; junction bases unmatched: 7. The CDR3 reads CASGLGQGFNEQFF. CDR3 DNA: TGCGCCAGCGGTTTGGGACAGGGGTTCAATGAGCAGTTCTTC. Full variable domain (rest looked up from reference TRBV5-1 and TRBJ2-1): KAGVTQTPRYLIKTRGQQVTLSCSPISGHRSVSWYQQTPGQGLQFLFEYFSETQRNKGNFPGRFSGRQFSNSRSEMNVSTLELGDSALYLCASGLGQGFNEQFFGPGTRLTVL.

The chain carries TRBV5-1 and TRBJ2-5, with D perhaps TRBD1 (6 bases). The DNA matches TRBJ2-7 better at its end, which makes the J call doubtful. Germline CDR1 SGHRS, CDR2 YFSETQ. This CDR3 comprises 14 residues. The CDR3: CASSLLQGIVEQYF. DNA of the CDR3: TGCGCCAGCAGCTTGTTACAGGGCATTGTCGAGCAGTACTTC.

The V and J genes are TRBV5-1 and TRBJ2-7; TRBD2 agrees at 8 bases. CDR3 length: 15 residues. CDR1 is SGHRS, CDR2 YFSETQ, per germline. Trimming cost V 3 bases and J 3 bases; bases outside gene matches: 8. Here the CDR3 DNA reads TGCGCCAGCAGCTCGCTAGCGGGCCCGGACTACGAGCAGTACTTC. Translation: CASSSLAGPDYEQYF.

V is TRBV2 and J is TRBJ2-2, with D perhaps TRBD2 (5 bases). The V gene's germline CDR1 is SNHLY and CDR2 FYNNEI. The V gene lost 8 bases and the J gene lost 6 bases, with 7 bases spanning the gap. This CDR3 has 11 amino acids. The CDR3 region has the DNA TGTGCCAGCTCGGGGTCCGGGGAGCTGTTTTTT. It is translated as CASSGSGELFF.